These T cell receptor beta chains were read from a single sample in a study of blood T cells in healthy people across ages. TCRdb reanalysed the 5' RACE reads using MiXCR and keeps one entry per CDR3 protein. The table includes about 640,000 distinct CDR3 sequences, 58% detected once. Sequencing was performed on blood. All receptors come from a man aged 55 to 69 in good health. Both conserved end residues are part of each CDR3. D genes are given only for firm matches. A clone size is listed for some rows: how often the clone was seen (once, few, many), or a class if it is expanded.

TRBD1	.	TRBV12-3/TRBV12-4	TRBJ1-5	TGTGCCAGCAGTTTTACAGGGGATCAGCCCCAGCATTTT	CASSFTGDQPQHF
.	.	TRBV5-1	TRBJ2-5	TGCGCCAGCAGCTTGCCAGCGGATGAGCAGTACTTC	CASSLPADEQYF
.	few	TRBV29-1	TRBJ2-6	TGCAGCGCCCCGGGACACATCTCTGGGGCCAACGTCCTGACTTTC	CSAPGHISGANVLTF
TRBD1	once	TRBV9	TRBJ2-6	TGTGCCAGCAGCGCAAGACAGGGGGTTGGGGCCAACGTCCTGACTTTC	CASSARQGVGANVLTF
.	few	TRBV2	TRBJ2-1	TGTGCCAGCAGTTCCTTAGGGAGCCCCTACAATGAGCAGTTCTTC	CASSSLGSPYNEQFF
.	.	TRBV3-1	TRBJ2-1	TGTGCCAGCAGCCAAGCCGGGACCGGGGTCAATGAGCAGTTCTTC	CASSQAGTGVNEQFF
TRBD1	.	TRBV4-1	TRBJ1-2	TGCGCCAGCAGCCAAGATAGGAGGGGGCGTCGTGGCTACACCTTC	CASSQDRRGRRGYTF
.	.	TRBV7-9	TRBJ2-7	TGTGCCAGCAGCGCGACGGGGGATCGTCATCGCGAGCAGTACTTC	CASSATGDRHREQYF
.	once	TRBV6-5	TRBJ2-3	TGTGCCAGCAGCCCGGGGGGCACAGCAGATACGCAGTATTTT	CASSPGGTADTQYF
.	.	TRBV2	TRBJ2-1	TGTGCCAGCACCGGACCCCAGACCTGGTTCTTC	CASTGPQTWFF
TRBD2	.	TRBV5-1	TRBJ2-5	TGCGCCAGCAGCCCGGGGACTAGCAGCCAAGAGACCCAGTACTTC	CASSPGTSSQETQYF
.	.	TRBV12-3/TRBV12-4	TRBJ2-1	TGTGCCAGCAGTTTAAACCGTGGTGAGCAGTTCTTC	CASSLNRGEQFF
.	few	TRBV10-3	TRBJ2-3	TGTGCCATCAGTGAGTCGGGATTAGATACGCAGTATTTT	CAISESGLDTQYF
.	.	TRBV15	TRBJ2-7	TGTGCCACCAGCAACTTAGTCCACGAGCAGTACTTC	CATSNLVHEQYF
TRBD1	.	TRBV6-5	TRBJ1-2	TGTGCCAGCGGGAGGACAGGGGGGACAAACACCTTC	CASGRTGGTNTF
.	.	TRBV5-1	TRBJ2-7	TGCGCCAGCAGCGCCGGACAGCGATACGAGCAGTACTTC	CASSAGQRYEQYF
.	few	TRBV5-1	TRBJ2-6	TGCGCCAGCAGCTCCGGTAACTCTGGGGCCAACGTCCTGACTTTC	CASSSGNSGANVLTF
TRBD1	.	TRBV6-6	TRBJ2-7	TGTGCCAGCAGGGCCAGGGGGCCGGACGAGCAGTACTTC	CASRARGPDEQYF
.	.	TRBV29-1	TRBJ2-1	TGCAGCGTGAGACCTAACAATGAGCAGTTCTTC	CSVRPNNEQFF
TRBD1	.	TRBV14	TRBJ2-1	TGTGCCAGCAGCCGTTCAAGGGGACAGTACAATGAGCAGTTCTTC	CASSRSRGQYNEQFF
TRBD1	.	TRBV4-2	TRBJ1-2	TGTGCCAGCAGCCAAGGCGTGGGACAGTTATATGGCTACACCTTC	CASSQGVGQLYGYTF
.	.	TRBV5-1	TRBJ2-5	TGCGCCAGCAGCGTCACCGGGACGGTCCCAGAGACCCAGTACTTC	CASSVTGTVPETQYF
.	.	TRBV4-2	TRBJ2-5	TGTGCCAGCAGCCTTCCTACCATGGGAGGGGGCGAGACCCAGTACTTC	CASSLPTMGGGETQYF
.	few	TRBV5-5	TRBJ2-5	TGTGCCAGCAGCTTGAGATGGACAGAACAAGAGACCCAGTACTTC	CASSLRWTEQETQYF
.	few	TRBV28	TRBJ2-1	TGTGCCAGCAGTTTCCAGCGGAATCAGTTCTTC	CASSFQRNQFF
TRBD2	.	TRBV5-1	TRBJ2-3	TGCGCCAGCAGCCCCCGGACTAGCGGGGGACCAGATACGCAGTATTTT	CASSPRTSGGPDTQYF
.	.	TRBV20-1	TRBJ1-1	TGCAGTGCTACACGGGTCATGAACACTGAAGCTTTCTTT	CSATRVMNTEAFF
.	.	TRBV20-1	TRBJ2-3	TGCAGTGCTAGAGACGGGGGGCGCGCAGATGCGCAGTATTTT	CSARDGGRADAQYF
TRBD1	.	TRBV5-1	TRBJ2-3	TGCGCCAGCAGCTTGACAGGGGTCACAGATACGCAGTATTTT	CASSLTGVTDTQYF